This T cell receptor beta chain is drawn from a study of blood T cell repertoires in COVID-19. On the study more broadly: Sites in the United States, Italy and Spain provided acute and convalescent COVID-19 samples. The analysed material was cDNA or gDNA that came from T cells, B-cell-depleted T cells, or PBMCs.

Profiled with immunoSEQ multiplex PCR; TCRdb holds only in-frame clones, not every one. The sample yields about 100,000 clones, around 90% seen once. V shed 4 bases and J 1 base; nucleotides not matched to a gene: 17. The CDR3 sequence is 21 residues long. Germline CDR1 reads KGHDR; CDR2 reads SFDVKD. The J gene is TRBJ2-6, the V gene TRBV24-1; 8 positions match TRBD1. This receptor was taken from a woman aged 60 to 75 with acute or convalescent COVID-19. Sample: peripheral blood. DNA for the CDR3: TGTGCCACCAGTGACTACTCCCCAGGACAGGGCTACACTTCTGGGGCCAACGTCCTGACTTTC. Residues: CATSDYSPGQGYTSGANVLTF.